A single sample gave rise to the 9 T cell receptor beta chains below, sequenced in a study of cytomegalovirus exposure and HLA in healthy donors (dated by TCRdb to between 2016 and 2019). The receptor library was made with the immunoSEQ multiplex PCR assay. For the multiplex PCR, a mixture combining 60 forward primers for TCR Vbeta segments and 13 reverse primers for TCR Jbeta segments was used. Not all clones reach the TCRdb copy of this immuneACCESS table, which keeps in-frame sequences only. Checked studies attribute under half of the gap to unresolved V genes and leave the rest unexplained. The sample table contains some 150,000 clones; only one count was recorded for roughly 77% of them. The ten biggest clones cover about 3.5% of the sample. Sample: PBMCs. The receptors come from a man aged 35 to 55 in good health and CMV-seronegative.

The chain recombines TRBV7-9 with TRBJ1-2, with 7 bases identical to TRBD1. Germline V CDR1 and CDR2: SEHNR, FQNEAQ (reference sequence). The CDR3 has 17 amino acids. Trimming cost V 5 bases and J 3 bases; bases outside gene matches: 15. The CDR3 DNA is TGTGCCAGCAGCCGCGACCGACAGGGACAAAATGACTATGGCTACACCTTC. The encoded protein is CASSRDRQGQNDYGYTF.

This chain links TRBV27 with TRBJ1-6; 9 bases align to TRBD1. Looked up from germline, CDR1 is MNHEY and CDR2 is SMNVEV (reference sequence). Trimming took 6 bases from V and 6 from J; bases not matched to a gene: 9. The CDR3 is 16 amino acids. CDR3 DNA: TGTGCCAGCAGAGGAGAATTACAGGGGGCTAATTCACCCCTCCACTTT. It yields the protein CASRGELQGANSPLHF.

The chain links TRBV6-1 to TRBJ1-5; TRBD1 might be the D (6 bases). Trimming removed 8 bases at V and 4 bases at J, with 18 bases between. CDR1 and CDR2 from the germline V gene are MNHNS and SASEGT. The CDR3 consists of 15 residues. Here the CDR3 reads CASSLGGPRNQPQHF. In DNA form, the CDR3 reads TGTGCCAGCTCGCTCGGGGGGCCGCGTAATCAGCCCCAGCATTTT.

J is TRBJ1-6 and V is TRBV7-2; D is unclear. CDR3 length: 17 residues. Germline V lookup: CDR1 SGHTA, CDR2 FQGNSA. V shed 1 base and J shed 7 bases, with 17 bases lying between them. For the CDR3, the DNA is TGTGCCAGCAGCTTAGGGTCGAGTGGTACCCACAATTCACCCCTCCACTTT. Protein sequence: CASSLGSSGTHNSPLHF.

Only one count was recorded for this clone. The chain combines TRBV13 with TRBJ2-3, with D unresolved. V was pared by 0 bases and J by 4 bases, with 11 bases between. Germline assignment: CDR1 PRHDT and CDR2 FYEKMQ (reference sequence). The length of the CDR3 is 15 residues. CDR3: CASSLGPRLSDTQYF. The CDR3, as DNA: TGTGCCAGCAGCTTAGGCCCGAGGTTGTCAGATACGCAGTATTTT.

The genes are TRBV28 and TRBJ1-2; 9 bases line up with TRBD1. The CDR3 extends over 14 amino acids. Germline V lookup: CDR1 MDHEN, CDR2 SYDVKM. Trimming cost V 5 bases and J 8 bases; bases outside gene matches: 9. CDR3 bases: TGTGCCAGCAGTCTAACAGGGGGCCGGTGGGGCTACACCTTC. Translating it yields CASSLTGGRWGYTF.

This clone was seen a handful of times. This chain joins TRBV10-3 and TRBJ1-1; weak D call: TRBD1 (5 bases). The length of the CDR3 is 13 residues. V gave up 6 bases and J gave up 1 base, with 9 bases separating them. Germline CDR1 is ENHRY and CDR2 is SYGVKD. CDR3 DNA sequence: TGTGCCATCAGGGAGAGGGGGAACACTGAAGCTTTCTTT. Residues: CAIRERGNTEAFF.

The chain combines TRBV7-9 with TRBJ1-2; 9 bases are a match to TRBD1. The CDR3 runs to 13 residues. Germline CDR1 is SEHNR and CDR2 is FQNEAQ (reference sequence). The V segment lost 9 bases and the J segment 6 bases; nucleotides outside the gene matches: 8. The CDR3 region is CASRDRDYDGYTF. The CDR3, as DNA: TGTGCCAGTAGGGACAGGGATTATGATGGCTACACCTTC. Variable domain in full (rest from reference TRBV7-9 and TRBJ1-2): DTGVSQNPRHKITKRGQNVTFRCDPISEHNRLYWYRQTLGQGPEFLTYFQNEAQLEKSRLLSDRFSAERPKGSFSTLEIQRTEQGDSAMYLCASRDRDYDGYTFGSGTRLTVV.

This sequence joins TRBV7-3 and TRBJ2-1; 12 positions agree with TRBD1. CDR1 is SGHTA and CDR2 is FQGTGA in the germline V gene. The CDR3 covers 15 residues. V shed 4 bases, J shed 2 bases, and the junction held 0 bases outside the gene matches. DNA for the CDR3: TGTGCCAGCAGCTGGGACAGGGGGCCCTACAATGAGCAGTTCTTC. Its protein is CASSWDRGPYNEQFF.